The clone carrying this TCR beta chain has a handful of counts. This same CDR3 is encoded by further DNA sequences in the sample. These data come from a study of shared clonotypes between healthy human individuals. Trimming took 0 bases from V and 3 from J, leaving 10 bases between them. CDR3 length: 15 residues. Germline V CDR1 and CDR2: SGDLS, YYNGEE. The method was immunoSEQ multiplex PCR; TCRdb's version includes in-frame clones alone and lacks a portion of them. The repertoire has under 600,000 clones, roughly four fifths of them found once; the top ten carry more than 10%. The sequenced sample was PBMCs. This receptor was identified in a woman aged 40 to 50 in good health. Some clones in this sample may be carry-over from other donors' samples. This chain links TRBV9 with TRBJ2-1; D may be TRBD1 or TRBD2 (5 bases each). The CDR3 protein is CASSVDERGYNEQFF. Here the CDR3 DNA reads TGTGCCAGCAGCGTAGATGAGAGGGGCTACAATGAGCAGTTCTTC.